This TCR beta chain is from a study of blood T cell repertoires in COVID-19. Overall study context: Italy, Spain and the United States were the sources of the convalescent and acute COVID-19 samples. Nucleic acid was either cDNA or gDNA, and it came from T cells, B-cell-depleted T cells, or PBMCs.

This CDR3 contains 14 residues. Unmatched junction bases numbered 4, after V lost 8 bases and J lost 4 bases. Germline CDR1 KGHSH, CDR2 LQKENI. Per the authors' pipeline: Reference gene primer amplification yielded estimated nucleated cell counts. TCRdb's table, derived via immunoSEQ multiplex PCR, lists solely in-frame clones and lacks some. The V and J calls and clone size were taken over from that table, and D and trimming were inferred from the DNA. The sample has some 150,000 clones, about nine tenths seen once. The sample was peripheral blood. V is TRBV18 and J is TRBJ2-1; 11 bases line up with TRBD2. The receptor's source is a man between 65 and 85 years old with acute or convalescent COVID-19. The CDR3 region has the DNA TGTGCCAGCCAAACTAGCGGGAGTTACAATGAGCAGTTCTTC. Protein product: CASQTSGSYNEQFF.